This T cell receptor (delta chain) originates from a study of Vδ1+ human thymocytes. Study results and caveats: Thymic delta-chain repertoires held approximately 20% Vdelta2 sequences and few Vdelta3, despite high sort purity. Highly polyclonal TRG and TRD repertoires with Gaussian CDR3 length distributions appeared in thymus.

The CDR3 is made up of 20 amino acids. Germline lookup yields CDR1 TSWWSYY and CDR2 QGS. Trimming took 0 bases from V and 3 from J, leaving 26 bases between them. Sequences come from RNA converted to cDNA by reverse transcription. CDR3 amplicons came from multiplex PCR with pooled V-gene forward and constant-region reverse primers. TCRdb redid clone calling on the multiplex PCR reads using CATT. The sample shows 24,000 or so delta-chain clones, less than 30% of them seen only once. In regard to this clone: What it binds is not known.

After alphabeta T cell depletion, CD3+ Vdelta1+ Vdelta2- thymocytes were sorted. The clonotype comes from a boy less than two years old who had congenital heart surgery. Material: Vdelta1+ gamma-delta thymocytes from the thymus. The subset was: FACS-sorted CD3+ TCRalphabeta- TCRVdelta1+ TCRVdelta2- thymocytes. The chain couples TRDV1 to TRDJ1, with a possible D match to TRDD3 (6 bases). CDR3 residues: CALGELVGSFLVGGPDKLIF. CDR3 bases: TGTGCTCTTGGGGAACTTGTGGGGTCATTCTTGGTGGGGGGCCCCGATAAACTCATCTTT.